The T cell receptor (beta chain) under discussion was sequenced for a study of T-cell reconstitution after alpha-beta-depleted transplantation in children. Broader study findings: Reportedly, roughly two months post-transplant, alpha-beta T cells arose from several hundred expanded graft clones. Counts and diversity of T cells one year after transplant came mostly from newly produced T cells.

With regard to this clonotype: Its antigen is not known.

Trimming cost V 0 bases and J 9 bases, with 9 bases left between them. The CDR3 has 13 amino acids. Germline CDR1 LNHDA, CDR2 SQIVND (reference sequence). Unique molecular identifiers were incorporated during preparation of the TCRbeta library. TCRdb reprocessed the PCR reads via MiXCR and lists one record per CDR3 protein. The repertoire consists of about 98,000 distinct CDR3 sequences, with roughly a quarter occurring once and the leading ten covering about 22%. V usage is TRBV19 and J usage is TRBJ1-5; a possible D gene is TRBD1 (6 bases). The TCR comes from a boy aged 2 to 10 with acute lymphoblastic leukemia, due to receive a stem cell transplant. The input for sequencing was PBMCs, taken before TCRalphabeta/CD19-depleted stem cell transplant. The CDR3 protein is CASSIEGAGPQHF. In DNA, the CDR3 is TGTGCCAGTAGTATAGAGGGGGCCGGGCCCCAGCATTTT.